This T cell receptor (beta chain) was obtained from a study of T cells in narcolepsy. Study-wide results and limits: Autoreactive clone sequences were missing from some blood memory CD4+ repertoires. Same-patient CSF and blood CD4+ T cell clonotypes included HCRT-specific and TRIB2-specific autoreactive ones.

As to this clone: What it recognizes is unknown. Other DNA sequences in the same sample also yield this CDR3.

Germline V gene lookup returns CDR1 SGHRS and CDR2 YFSETQ. Germline trimming cut 0 bases from V and 4 bases from J; bases unmatched to any gene: 2. The length of the CDR3 is 14 residues. TCRdb keeps only in-frame clones here, not all; method: immunoSEQ multiplex PCR. The repertoire consists of some 19,000 clones, with 80% to 90% occurring once and the leading ten covering 0.7% to 0.85%. The sequenced sample consisted of memory (CD45RA-) CD4+ T cells from blood. The chain combines TRBV5-1 with TRBJ2-3; 7 bases are a match to TRBD1. This receptor was taken from a human donor in good health. The CDR3 region is CASSLEGASDTQYF. CDR3 coding DNA: TGCGCCAGCAGCTTGGAGGGGGCCTCAGATACGCAGTATTTT. The variable domain in full, completed from reference TRBV5-1 and TRBJ2-3, reads KAGVTQTPRYLIKTRGQQVTLSCSPISGHRSVSWYQQTPGQGLQFLFEYFSETQRNKGNFPGRFSGRQFSNSRSEMNVSTLELGDSALYLCASSLEGASDTQYFGPGTRLTVL.